This TCR beta chain was profiled in a study of shared clonotypes between healthy human individuals. Study-wide findings and caveats: Genetic and exposure-history diversity was limited by the small donor number.

As for this clone: Its antigen is undetermined.

TCRdb's copy holds only in-frame clones and misses some; the assay was immunoSEQ multiplex PCR. The data show fewer than 2.5 million clones, 93% seen once. CDR1 and CDR2 (germline): MNHEY, SVGAGI. This CDR3 comprises 15 residues. Adult Caucasians living in Nashville, Tennessee made up all of the donors. V and J are TRBV6-5 and TRBJ2-5; 12 nucleotides align to TRBD2. Matching the DNA end better, TRBJ2-7 makes the J call doubtful. Sequencing input: naive CD4+ T cells from PBMCs. The subset is: CD45RA+ positively selected. The source is a man in his late teens or twenties in good health. Some clones in this sample may be carry-over from other donors' samples. The CDR3 DNA reads TGTGCCAGCAGTCTGACTAGCGGGAGACCGTACGAGCAGTACTTC. Its translation: CASSLTSGRPYEQYF.